A single sample gave rise to the 32 T cell receptor beta chains below, sequenced in a study of Graves' ophthalmopathy and Graves' hyperthyroidism. RNA transcripts provided the template for amplifying TCR beta CDR3 regions. An opening RT-PCR round employed HTBI primers and preceded a second-round multiplex PCR. TCRdb redid the calling of the multiplex PCR reads with MiXCR, one entry per CDR3 protein. Of over a million distinct CDR3 sequences in the sample, about 35% were seen once. The sample taken for sequencing was peripheral blood or thyroid tissue (not recorded which). The receptors were gathered from an adult man with Graves' hyperthyroidism.

This clonotype has only a few counts. The J gene is TRBJ2-7, the V gene TRBV7-2; tentatively, D is TRBD2 (6 bases). This CDR3 contains 17 residues. Trimming left V 5 bases short and J 3 bases short, with 23 bases between. CDR1 SGHTA and CDR2 FQGNSA come from the germline V gene. The CDR3 DNA reads as TGTGCCAGCAGCCAAGATCTTGGGCAGGGAGGCTACTACGAGCAGTACTTC. Protein: CASSQDLGQGGYYEQYF.

The rearrangement joins TRBV3-1 to TRBJ1-5, with a tentative D call TRBD1 (5 bases). Trimming pared 3 bases from V and 6 bases from J, leaving 9 bases between. The germline gives CDR1 LGHDT, CDR2 YNNKEL (reference sequence). This CDR3 region has 13 residues. Here the CDR3 DNA reads TGTGCCAGCAGCCAGGGACCGCCTCAGCCCCAGCATTTT. It translates to CASSQGPPQPQHF. Complete variable domain (other parts from reference TRBV3-1 and TRBJ1-5): DTAVSQTPKYLVTQMGNDKSIKCEQNLGHDTMYWYKQDSKKFLKIMFSYNNKELIINETVPNRFSPKSPDKAHLNLHINSLELGDSAVYFCASSQGPPQPQHFGDGTRLSIL.

The chain combines TRBV30 with TRBJ1-4, with D hard to call. The length of the CDR3 is 14 residues. CDR1 is GTSNPN and CDR2 is SVGIG in the germline V gene (reference sequence). V was pared by 3 bases and J by 7 bases, with 15 bases between. DNA of the CDR3: TGTGCCTGGAGCGTTTGGGAGGGAGGTGAAAAACTGTTTTTT. This gives the protein CAWSVWEGGEKLFF.

The chain couples TRBV20-1 to TRBJ1-5; D not resolved. V lost 5 bases, J lost 1 base, and 15 bases lay in between. The CDR3 runs to 15 residues. Germline lookup yields CDR1 DFQATT and CDR2 SNEGSKA (reference sequence). CDR3 in amino acids: CSAESGVASNQPQHF. CDR3 nucleotides: TGCAGTGCTGAGAGCGGGGTCGCGAGCAATCAGCCCCAGCATTTT.

This clonotype appeared a few times. J is TRBJ1-1 and V is TRBV6-2 or TRBV6-3, with D possibly TRBD1 on 6 matching bases. Germline CDR1 MNHEY, CDR2 SVGEGT. V lost 6 bases to trimming and J lost 4 bases, with 15 bases between them. CDR3 length: 14 residues. The CDR3 spells CASSPRGWGTEAFF. The DNA for the CDR3 is TGTGCCAGCAGCCCCAGGGGATGGGGCACTGAAGCTTTCTTT.

There are a few counts of this clonotype. This chain joins TRBV20-1 and TRBJ2-2, with 7 bases that match TRBD1. CDR1 is DFQATT and CDR2 is SNEGSKA in the germline V gene (reference sequence). This CDR3 has 14 amino acids. The V and J ends lost 6 bases and 4 bases, in that order; junction bases with no gene match: 8. The CDR3 is CSATDRALTGELFF. CDR3 sequence (DNA): TGCAGTGCCACAGACAGGGCCCTCACCGGGGAGCTGTTTTTT.

This clonotype was detected ten times or more. The chain carries TRBV10-3 and TRBJ2-5; D possibly matches TRBD1 or TRBD2 (5 bases each). This CDR3 region has 13 residues. The germline V gene encodes CDR1 ENHRY and CDR2 SYGVKD. V lost 5 bases and J lost 3, with 10 bases in between. CDR3 in amino acids: CAISPGTEETQYF. CDR3 sequence (DNA): TGTGCCATCAGTCCCGGGACGGAAGAGACCCAGTACTTC.

At least ten counts were recorded for this clonotype. V gene TRBV7-9 combines with J gene TRBJ1-1; D gene unclear. The V and J ends lost 2 bases and 1 base respectively, with 5 bases between them. The CDR3 length is 13 residues. The V gene's germline CDR1 is SEHNR and CDR2 FQNEAQ (reference sequence). The CDR3 region is CASSLFPNTEAFF. The CDR3 coding sequence is TGTGCCAGCAGCTTATTTCCGAACACTGAAGCTTTCTTT. The full variable domain, with the rest looked up from reference TRBV7-9 and TRBJ1-1, is DTGVSQNPRHKITKRGQNVTFRCDPISEHNRLYWYRQTLGQGPEFLTYFQNEAQLEKSRLLSDRFSAERPKGSFSTLEIQRTEQGDSAMYLCASSLFPNTEAFFGQGTRLTVV.

In its sample, this clonotype was seen a few times. V is TRBV10-3 and J is TRBJ1-2, with D hard to call. The CDR3 loop spans 15 amino acids. Germline-derived CDR1 and CDR2 are ENHRY and SYGVKD. Trimming stripped 3 bases from V and 2 bases from J, with 13 bases between. CDR3: CAISERGQWNYGYTF. CDR3 nucleotide sequence: TGTGCCATCAGTGAACGGGGTCAGTGGAACTATGGCTACACCTTC.

This clonotype came up many times. The chain uses TRBV10-2 and TRBJ2-5; possible D gene TRBD2, 5 bases. CDR1 is WSHSY, CDR2 SAAADI, per germline. V gave up 2 bases and J gave up 5 bases, with 12 bases separating them. The CDR3 length is 14 residues. The DNA for the CDR3 is TGCGCCAGCAGTGAGGCCCGGGGTTTGGAGACCCAGTACTTC. Translating it yields CASSEARGLETQYF.

In this sample, this clonotype turned up a few times. The chain links TRBV29-1 to TRBJ2-1; TRBD1 might be the D (8 bases). Trimming removed 2 bases at V and 8 bases at J, with 16 bases between. This CDR3 has 14 amino acids. The germline V gene encodes CDR1 SQVTM and CDR2 ANQGSEA. The CDR3 protein is CSVENRGGVDEQFF. The CDR3 DNA reads TGCAGCGTTGAAAACAGGGGGGGTGTGGATGAGCAGTTCTTC.

This clonotype has ten or more counts. CDR3 in DNA: TGTGCCAGCAGCCAAGCCCCAGGGGAAGAGCAGTACTTC. This sequence encodes CASSQAPGEEQYF. V and J are TRBV7-3 and TRBJ2-7; D possibly corresponds to TRBD1 (6 bases). Germline loops: CDR1 SGHTA, CDR2 FQGTGA. The V gene lost 5 bases and the J gene lost 7 bases, with 15 bases spanning the gap. This CDR3 has 13 residues.

In the case of this clonotype: Its ends do not fully match the called genes, so a read error is possible. The genes are TRBV7-2 and TRBJ1-1; D is undetermined. The germline V gene has CDR1 SGHTA and CDR2 FQGNSA. The CDR3 runs 16 residues. CDR3 nucleotides: TGCGCCAGCAGCCCCAGGAACTGGGGTTCAGGCACTGAAGCTTTCTTT. Its protein is CASSPRNWGSGTEAFF.

The gene calls are TRBV20-1 and TRBJ2-7; D is unresolved. The length of the CDR3 is 14 residues. Trimming took 7 bases from V and 4 from J, leaving 20 bases between them. CDR1 and CDR2 (germline): DFQATT, SNEGSKA (reference sequence). The CDR3 sequence is CSVVVGDNPYEQYF. CDR3 DNA: TGCAGTGTAGTAGTAGGAGATAATCCTTACGAGCAGTACTTC.

In its sample, this clonotype was seen a few times. The V and J genes are TRBV29-1 and TRBJ2-7, with TRBD2 matching 8 bases. The CDR3 has 13 residues. Germline CDR1 and CDR2: SQVTM and ANQGSEA. The V segment lost 4 bases and the J segment 2 bases; nucleotides outside the gene matches: 4. CDR3 DNA: TGCAGCGTTGCCGGGGGGGAAACCTACGAGCAGTACTTC. As protein: CSVAGGETYEQYF.

This clonotype has just a few counts. The J gene is TRBJ1-4, the V gene TRBV7-9; 7 nucleotides match TRBD1. The trim removed 3 bases at V and 8 bases at J, leaving 15 bases unmatched. This CDR3 spans 17 amino acids. Germline CDR1 and CDR2: SEHNR and FQNEAQ (reference sequence). For the CDR3, the DNA is TGTGCCAGCAGCTTCTATATTGTCGGGACAGCCAGCGAAAAACTGTTTTTT. It translates to CASSFYIVGTASEKLFF.

A note on this clonotype: Because it lacks the conserved phenylalanine or tryptophan at the end, this CDR3 is likely a read error. V usage is TRBV7-9 and J usage is TRBJ1-6, with D tentatively TRBD1 (6 bases). The assigned J gene may be wrong: the sequence end matches TRBJ1-5 better. The germline CDR1 and CDR2 sequences are SEHNR and FQNEAQ (reference sequence). This CDR3 is built from 14 residues. The CDR3 DNA is TGTGCCAGCAGCACCGGGACATACCGGCAGCCCCAGCATTCT. Its protein is CASSTGTYRQPQHS.

This clonotype was seen at least ten times. The rearrangement links TRBV7-2 to TRBJ2-2; perhaps TRBD2 as D (5 bases). Germline loops: CDR1 SGHTA, CDR2 FQGNSA. The germline V and J ends were trimmed by 2 bases and 1 base, with 14 bases remaining between them. The CDR3 runs to 17 residues. CDR3 sequence reads: CASSLSWGAGNTGELFF. The CDR3 DNA reads as TGTGCCAGCAGCTTATCTTGGGGTGCGGGGAACACCGGGGAGCTGTTTTTT.

This clonotype was detected many times. The chain links TRBV20-1 to TRBJ1-5, with D maybe TRBD1 (6 bases). Germline-derived CDR1 and CDR2 are DFQATT and SNEGSKA (reference sequence). The V gene lost 2 bases and the J gene lost 3 bases, with 11 bases spanning the gap. The CDR3 totals 14 residues. DNA of the CDR3: TGCAGTGCTAGATCTTCAGGGGCCAATCAGCCCCAGCATTTT. Its protein product is CSARSSGANQPQHF.

The chain joins TRBV7-9 to TRBJ2-5, with D perhaps given as TRBD1 or TRBD2 (6 bases each). CDR1 is SEHNR, CDR2 FQNEAQ, per germline (reference sequence). This CDR3 comprises 14 residues. Deletions cut 6 bases from V and 5 bases from J, with 16 bases between. CDR3 residues: CASSFGGRIETQYF. The CDR3 DNA reads as TGTGCCAGCAGTTTTGGGGGGCGAATTGAGACCCAGTACTTC. The entire variable domain, with the rest obtained from reference TRBV7-9 and TRBJ2-5, is as follows: DTGVSQNPRHKITKRGQNVTFRCDPISEHNRLYWYRQTLGQGPEFLTYFQNEAQLEKSRLLSDRFSAERPKGSFSTLEIQRTEQGDSAMYLCASSFGGRIETQYFGPGTRLLVL.

This chain's CDR3 is CSVHVGGTLEAFF. As DNA, the CDR3 is TGCAGCGTCCATGTGGGTGGCACCCTTGAAGCTTTCTTT. The chain employs TRBV29-1 and TRBJ1-1; D gene ambiguous. The CDR3 consists of 13 residues. CDR1 and CDR2 from the germline V gene are SQVTM and ANQGSEA. V lost 6 bases and J lost 7, with 18 bases in between.

V usage is TRBV9 and J usage is TRBJ1-5; D is unresolved. CDR1 SGDLS and CDR2 YYNGEE come from the germline V gene. Trimming took off 4 bases at V and 4 bases at J, with 12 bases between the two ends. This CDR3 spans 14 amino acids. This chain's CDR3 is CASSNRAENQPQHF. As DNA, the CDR3 is TGTGCCAGCAGCAACCGGGCCGAAAATCAGCCCCAGCATTTT.

This clonotype has ten or more counts. The CDR3 bases are TGCGCCAGCAGCTCGCTGGGACAGGGGACTGAAGCTTTCTTT. Translation gives CASSSLGQGTEAFF. This chain links TRBV5-1 with TRBJ1-1; TRBD1 matches 10 bases. The length of the CDR3 is 14 residues. Looked up from germline, CDR1 is SGHRS and CDR2 is YFSETQ. V lost 3 bases and J lost 5; bases outside the gene matches: 4.

The chain links TRBV10-3 to TRBJ1-5; D is perhaps TRBD1 (5 bases). The V end lost 3 bases, the J end lost 4 bases, and 13 bases lay between the germline ends. The germline CDR1 and CDR2 sequences are ENHRY and SYGVKD. This CDR3 is built from 15 residues. CDR3 region: CAISEGRGPNQPQHF. The CDR3 nucleotides read TGTGCCATCAGTGAAGGTAGGGGTCCAAATCAGCCCCAGCATTTT.

The sample holds a few counts of this clonotype. The V gene is TRBV20-1, the J gene TRBJ2-7, with 10 bases fitting TRBD1. V was pared by 3 bases and J by 2 bases, with 7 bases of the junction left unmatched. Germline V gives CDR1 DFQATT, CDR2 SNEGSKA (reference sequence). The CDR3 sequence is 15 residues long. CDR3 loop: CSARGSGQGTYEQYF. The CDR3 DNA is TGCAGTGCTAGGGGATCGGGACAGGGGACCTACGAGCAGTACTTC.

The V gene is TRBV27, the J gene TRBJ1-2, with TRBD1 as a possible D gene (6 bases). Trimming removed 3 bases from V and 4 bases from J, with 18 bases in between. Germline V lookup: CDR1 MNHEY, CDR2 SMNVEV (reference sequence). CDR3 length: 16 residues. CDR3 DNA: TGTGCCAGCAGTTTCGGGCAGGGGAATACCGGCTATGGCTACACCTTC. Encoded protein: CASSFGQGNTGYGYTF.

The chain carries TRBV6-4 and TRBJ2-5; D remains ambiguous. The ends were cut back, 5 bases at V and 0 bases at J, with 10 bases in the middle. This CDR3 region has 14 residues. CDR1 MRHNA and CDR2 SNTAGT come from the germline V gene. The CDR3 bases are TGTGCCAGCAGTCGGACCCAGTACCAAGAGACCCAGTACTTC. This sequence encodes CASSRTQYQETQYF.

This clonotype was recorded at least ten times. The chain carries TRBV2 and TRBJ1-2; unclear D gene. CDR3 length equals 14 residues. Germline V gene sequence: CDR1 SNHLY, CDR2 FYNNEI. Trimming pared 2 bases from V and 7 bases from J, leaving 14 bases between. CDR3 sequence: CASSENRFNRGYTF. In DNA form, the CDR3 reads TGTGCCAGCAGTGAAAATAGGTTTAATCGTGGCTACACCTTC.

Worth noting for this clonotype: This may arise from a read error, as a much more abundant clone is one base away. Written as DNA, the CDR3 is TGCAGTGCTAGAGATAGGAGGGCCTCGAGGACCCAGTACTTC. It specifies CSARDRRASRTQYF. The chain recombines TRBV20-1 with TRBJ2-5, with D maybe TRBD2 (6 bases). The CDR3 is 14 amino acids. Looked up from germline, CDR1 is DFQATT and CDR2 is SNEGSKA (reference sequence). Trimming took off 0 bases at V and 7 bases at J, with 15 bases between the two ends.

This clonotype was counted ten times or more. This chain uses TRBV6-6 with TRBJ1-3, with TRBD1 matching over 7 bases. The CDR3 contains 15 residues. Germline V gives CDR1 MNHNY, CDR2 SVGAGI (reference sequence). Germline trimming cut 5 bases from V and 0 bases from J; bases unmatched to any gene: 4. As DNA, the CDR3 is TGTGCCAGCAGTAGACAGGGTACCTCTGGAAACACCATATATTTT. This gives the protein CASSRQGTSGNTIYF.

This clonotype was seen ten or more times. The gene calls are TRBV5-8 and TRBJ2-5; possible D gene TRBD2, 5 bases. This CDR3 spans 13 amino acids. V was cut by 2 bases and J by 3 bases, with 8 bases left in between. The V gene's germline CDR1 is SGHTS and CDR2 YDEGEE. The CDR3 here is CASSFQAEETQYF. The CDR3 DNA reads as TGTGCCAGCAGCTTTCAAGCGGAAGAGACCCAGTACTTC.

For the CDR3, the DNA is TGTGCTCTAGAGCATCCGGCCAACGAAAAACTGTTTTTT. Translated: CALEHPANEKLFF. V gene TRBV15 combines with J gene TRBJ1-4; no firm D call. CDR3 length: 13 residues. Germline V CDR1 and CDR2: LNHNV, YYDKDF (reference sequence).